These T cell receptor beta chains were read from a single sample in a study of somatic mutations in cytotoxic T cells in rheumatoid arthritis. Profiling relied on immunoSEQ multiplex PCR, and the TCRdb table lists in-frame clones only, not all of them. The sample lists approximately 33,000 clones; around 80% were seen once. The material sequenced was CD8+ T cells sorted from blood. The receptors here all came from a man aged 35 to 55 in good health. The CDR3 runs from the conserved cysteine through the conserved F or W. D genes are given only for firm matches. Clone sizes are given selectively: once, few, many, or a class where the clone is expanded.

v_gene,abundance,j_gene,d_gene,CDR3nt,CDR3aa
TRBV7-9,once,TRBJ1-2,-,TGTGCCAGCAGCTCAACACAGGACTCAAACTATGGCTACACCTTC,CASSSTQDSNYGYTF
TRBV9,-,TRBJ2-7,-,TGTGCCAGCAGCGTTCTCGAGGGATACGGCTACGAGCAGTACTTC,CASSVLEGYGYEQYF
TRBV7-9,-,TRBJ1-3,-,TGTGCCAGCAGCTTAGGGCCAGGGGACGGAAACACCATATATTTT,CASSLGPGDGNTIYF
TRBV7-9,-,TRBJ2-3,-,TGTGCCAGCAGCTCTTGGGAGCTCGGACACCAGGCAGATACGCAGTATTTT,CASSSWELGHQADTQYF
TRBV19,-,TRBJ2-1,-,TGTGCCAGTAGTATAAGCGGAACCTACAATGAGCAGTTCTTC,CASSISGTYNEQFF
TRBV15,few,TRBJ2-7,-,TGTGCCACCAGCAGCCGGGACATCCTCTACGAGCAGTACTTC,CATSSRDILYEQYF
TRBV5-5,-,TRBJ2-7,TRBD1,TGTGCCAGCAGCCCCCGGGACAGCTCCTACGAGCAGTACTTC,CASSPRDSSYEQYF
TRBV27,-,TRBJ2-7,TRBD1,TGTGCCAGCTTTAAAGGGCAGGGGGCTTGGTACGAGCAGTACTTC,CASFKGQGAWYEQYF
TRBV27,-,TRBJ2-7,-,TGTGCCACCTTCTTACCAAGCTCCTACGAGCAGTACTTC,CATFLPSSYEQYF
TRBV7-9,-,TRBJ1-5,-,TGTGCCAGCAGCTCCTTCGAGGAAGTTGATCAGCCCCAGCATTTT,CASSSFEEVDQPQHF
TRBV7-9,-,TRBJ2-5,-,TGTGCCAGCAGGTCGACCAGGGAGTACCAAGAGACCCAGTACTTC,CASRSTREYQETQYF
TRBV14,-,TRBJ2-5,TRBD2,TGTGCCAGCAGCCAAGATGGAATAGCGGGAGGGCCACGGGAGACCCAGTACTTC,CASSQDGIAGGPRETQYF
TRBV28,-,TRBJ2-7,TRBD1,TGTGCCAGCAGTTTGGGACAGGGGTGGGGAGGGCAGTACTTC,CASSLGQGWGGQYF
TRBV21-1,-,TRBJ1-4,-,TGTGCCAGCAGCGCGGAAGAACACAGGGGTAATGAAAAACTGTTTTTT,CASSAEEHRGNEKLFF
TRBV6-4,few,TRBJ2-1,TRBD2,TGTGCCAGCAGTCCTATAGCGGGCGCGACCAATGAGCAGTTCTTC,CASSPIAGATNEQFF
TRBV10-3,-,TRBJ1-1,TRBD1,TGTGCCATCAGTGAGGGGGACAGGGGAGCTTTCTTT,CAISEGDRGAFF
TRBV4-1,-,TRBJ2-1,TRBD2,TGCGCCAGCAGCCAAGAATTAGCGGGAGGCTACAATGAGCAGTTCTTC,CASSQELAGGYNEQFF
TRBV28,once,TRBJ2-7,-,TGTGCCAGCAGTTTATCGGTCGGGCAGGGTGAAACCTACGAGCAGTACTTC,CASSLSVGQGETYEQYF
TRBV6-1,-,TRBJ2-6,-,TGTGCCAGCAGTGAAGACAGCTCTGGGGCCAACGTCCTGACTTTC,CASSEDSSGANVLTF
TRBV14,-,TRBJ2-1,TRBD1,TGTGCCAGCAGCCAAGAAGGGACAGGGCTATTTGGACGGCAGTTCTTC,CASSQEGTGLFGRQFF
TRBV5-1,-,TRBJ2-1,-,TGCGCCAGCAGCCTTCGGGACCAGCCTCTCAATGAGCAGTTCTTC,CASSLRDQPLNEQFF
TRBV2,-,TRBJ2-1,TRBD2,TGTGCCAGTGGTCTAGCGGGCAGCTCCTACAATGAGCAGTTCTTC,CASGLAGSSYNEQFF
TRBV25-1,-,TRBJ2-3,TRBD2,TGTGCCAGCAGTGCTGGGACTAGCGCCGTAGATACGCAGTATTTT,CASSAGTSAVDTQYF
TRBV7-8,-,TRBJ2-6,-,TGTGCCAGCAGCCTGGGGCTAGGGACCGGGGCCAACGTCCTGACTTTC,CASSLGLGTGANVLTF
TRBV7-6,-,TRBJ2-1,-,TGTGCCAGCAGCTTAGTGGGGGGAAACGACTACAATGAGCAGTTCTTC,CASSLVGGNDYNEQFF
TRBV7-2,-,TRBJ2-1,TRBD2,TGTGCCAGCAGCCTGCGCAGCGGGAGTCACAATGAGCAGTTCTTC,CASSLRSGSHNEQFF
TRBV7-2,-,TRBJ2-3,TRBD2,TGTGCCAGCAGCTTAATAGCGGGAGGGGAGGCAGATACGCAGTATTTT,CASSLIAGGEADTQYF
TRBV9,-,TRBJ2-7,-,TGTGCCAGCAGCGTCGGAACTGAAACCTACGAGCAGTACTTC,CASSVGTETYEQYF
TRBV27,-,TRBJ2-7,TRBD2,TGTGCCAGCAGAGGACTAGCGGCCCTGAAAGAGCAGTACTTC,CASRGLAALKEQYF
TRBV27,-,TRBJ2-1,TRBD2,TGTGCCAGCAGCCGGACTAGCGCCCTCGATGAGCAGTTCTTC,CASSRTSALDEQFF
TRBV11-2,-,TRBJ1-4,-,TGTGCCAGCCGGGGCCTCAAGGAAAAACTGTTTTTT,CASRGLKEKLFF
TRBV19,-,TRBJ2-1,-,TGTGCCAGTAGGGTGGGGAATGAGCAGTTCTTC,CASRVGNEQFF
TRBV7-8,-,TRBJ2-3,-,TGTGCCAGCAGCCCACTAGGGACAGATACGCAGTATTTT,CASSPLGTDTQYF
TRBV6-1,-,TRBJ1-5,-,TGTGCCAGCAGTGAAAAAAGGGGTGATAGCAATCAGCCCCAGCATTTT,CASSEKRGDSNQPQHF
TRBV9,-,TRBJ2-7,TRBD1,TGTGCCAGCAGCGCTGACTCGGACAGGGGTCTGTACGAGCAGTACTTC,CASSADSDRGLYEQYF
TRBV9,-,TRBJ2-1,-,TGTGCCAGCAGCGTAGCAGGGTCCTACAATGAGCAGTTCTTC,CASSVAGSYNEQFF
TRBV6-5,-,TRBJ1-3,-,TGTGCCAGCAGTTACTCGACCGGGAGAAACACCATATATTTT,CASSYSTGRNTIYF
TRBV28,once,TRBJ1-1,-,TGTGCCAGCAGTCCCCGGTGGAGGGGGAACACTGAAGCTTTCTTT,CASSPRWRGNTEAFF
TRBV7-9,-,TRBJ2-6,-,TGTGCCAGCAGCACCGAAGTCCCAAAACTAGATTCTGGGGCCAACGTCCTGACTTTC,CASSTEVPKLDSGANVLTF
TRBV4-1,-,TRBJ1-3,-,TGCGCCAGCAGCCAAGGAGGTTTCAGCTCTGGAAACACCATATATTTT,CASSQGGFSSGNTIYF
TRBV30,-,TRBJ1-1,TRBD1,TGTGCCTGGACTCTGGGGACAGTGAACACTGAAGCTTTCTTT,CAWTLGTVNTEAFF
TRBV27,-,TRBJ2-7,-,TGTGCCAGCAGTTTAGGGACGGACGGCTACGAGCAGTACTTC,CASSLGTDGYEQYF
TRBV6-4,few,TRBJ2-1,TRBD2,TGTGCCAGCAGCCTGGAGCGGGAGGGTTTCGATGAGCAGTTCTTC,CASSLEREGFDEQFF
TRBV7-9,-,TRBJ2-5,-,TGTGCCAGCAGCTTAGACAATAAGTACCAAGAGACCCAGTACTTC,CASSLDNKYQETQYF
TRBV27,-,TRBJ2-3,-,TGTGCCAGCAGTTTAAACGTAGAGCGGGTTAGCACAGATACGCAGTATTTT,CASSLNVERVSTDTQYF